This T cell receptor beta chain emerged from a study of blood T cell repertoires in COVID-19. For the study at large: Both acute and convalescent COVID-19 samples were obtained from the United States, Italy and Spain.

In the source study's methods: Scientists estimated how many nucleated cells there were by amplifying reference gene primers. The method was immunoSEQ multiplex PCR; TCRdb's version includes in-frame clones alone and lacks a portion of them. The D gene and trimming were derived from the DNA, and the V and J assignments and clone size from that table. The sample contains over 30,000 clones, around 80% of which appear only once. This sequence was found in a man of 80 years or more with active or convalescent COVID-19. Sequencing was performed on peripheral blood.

The CDR3 DNA follows: TGTGCCAGCAGTGAAGATAACAGGGTCTCTGAAAAACTGTTTTTT. Amino acids: CASSEDNRVSEKLFF. V usage is TRBV2 and J usage is TRBJ1-4; D perhaps matches TRBD1 (6 bases). This CDR3 comprises 15 residues. Looked up from germline, CDR1 is SNHLY and CDR2 is FYNNEI. Deletions cut 1 base from V and 7 bases from J, with 13 bases between. The full variable domain, in which reference TRBV2 and TRBJ1-4 provide the parts outside the CDR3, is EPEVTQTPSHQVTQMGQEVILRCVPISNHLYFYWYRQILGQKVEFLVSFYNNEISEKSEIFDDQFSVERPDGSNFTLKIRSTKLEDSAMYFCASSEDNRVSEKLFFGSGTQLSVL.